These 8 T cell receptor beta chains share one sample of origin, sequenced in a study of T cell responses to AZD1222 COVID-19 vaccine. Data came from immunoSEQ multiplex PCR; TCRdb stores just in-frame clones and leaves some out. The sample carries about 120,000 clones, 92% recorded once. The sample consisted of peripheral blood, taken 28 days after the second AZD1222 dose. These receptors all stem from an adult who received the AZD1222 COVID-19 vaccine.

The V and J genes are TRBV11-2 and TRBJ2-3, with 9 bases that match TRBD2. Germline-derived CDR1 and CDR2 are SGHAT and FQNNGV. CDR3 length equals 15 residues. V was pared by 5 bases and J by 6 bases, with 9 bases of the junction left unmatched. In DNA form, the CDR3 reads TGTGCCAGCAGCCCCAACTGGCTAGCGGGGGATACGCAGTATTTT. This sequence encodes CASSPNWLAGDTQYF.

The chain employs TRBV2 and TRBJ1-5; TRBD1 might be the D (6 bases). Germline loops: CDR1 SNHLY, CDR2 FYNNEI. The ends were cut back, 3 bases at V and 0 bases at J, with 21 bases in the middle. The CDR3 runs 19 residues. This CDR3 reads CASSDAPGQLFYSNQPQHF. CDR3 nucleotides: TGTGCCAGCAGTGATGCCCCCGGACAGCTCTTCTATAGCAATCAGCCCCAGCATTTT.

This chain joins TRBV7-6 and TRBJ2-1; D is ambiguous. CDR1 and CDR2 (germline): SGHVS, FNYEAQ. There are 14 residues in the CDR3. V gave up 6 bases and J gave up 2 bases, with 11 bases separating them. CDR3 sequence: CASSSDPAYNEQFF. CDR3 in DNA: TGTGCCAGCAGTTCCGATCCCGCCTACAATGAGCAGTTCTTC. The full variable domain, with the rest looked up from reference TRBV7-6 and TRBJ2-1, is GAGVSQSPRYKVTKRGQDVALRCDPISGHVSLYWYRQALGQGPEFLTYFNYEAQQDKSGLPNDRFSAERPEGSISTLTIQRTEQRDSAMYRCASSSDPAYNEQFFGPGTRLTVL.

The gene calls are TRBV7-9 and TRBJ2-7; tentatively, D is TRBD2 (7 bases). The germline V gene has CDR1 SEHNR and CDR2 FQNEAQ (reference sequence). This CDR3 spans 15 amino acids. Trimming took off 6 bases at V and 2 bases at J, with 17 bases between the two ends. CDR3 coding DNA: TGTGCCAGCAGAAAGGGCGGGGGCGAACCCTACGAGCAGTACTTC. Its protein is CASRKGGGEPYEQYF.

The chain couples TRBV19 to TRBJ1-1; TRBD1 matches at 8 bases. The CDR3 has 13 residues. Germline V gene lookup returns CDR1 LNHDA and CDR2 SQIVND (reference sequence). The V and J ends lost 7 bases and 5 bases, in that order; junction bases with no gene match: 6. The CDR3 nucleotides are TGTGCCAGTATGACAGGGGTGGGGACTGAAGCTTTCTTT. This codes for CASMTGVGTEAFF.

V usage is TRBV7-6 and J usage is TRBJ1-6; D call uncertain. Germline assignment: CDR1 SGHVS and CDR2 FNYEAQ. This CDR3 region has 19 residues. Between the trimmed V and J ends, which lost 5 bases and 0 bases, there was a span of 20 bases. The CDR3 loop reads CASSPRMGSLSSYNSPLHF. CDR3 coding DNA: TGTGCCAGCAGCCCCAGGATGGGGTCCCTGAGCTCCTATAATTCACCCCTCCACTTT.

This chain joins TRBV4-1 and TRBJ1-3; the D gene is possibly TRBD1 (6 bases). The CDR3 totals 17 residues. Trimming removed 0 bases from V and 2 bases from J, with 14 bases in between. From germline, CDR1 is MGHRA and CDR2 YSYEKL. The chain's CDR3 is CASSQDDSRGPGNTIYF. Written as DNA, the CDR3 is TGCGCCAGCAGCCAAGATGATTCCAGGGGTCCTGGAAACACCATATATTTT.

This chain connects TRBV20-1 to TRBJ2-1; D possibly corresponds to TRBD1 (6 bases). The V gene's germline CDR1 is DFQATT and CDR2 SNEGSKA (reference sequence). The CDR3 runs to 11 residues. The V and J ends lost 5 bases and 8 bases respectively, with 10 bases between them. The CDR3 loop is CSALPGDEQFF. CDR3 in DNA: TGCAGTGCTCTACCAGGGGATGAGCAGTTCTTC.